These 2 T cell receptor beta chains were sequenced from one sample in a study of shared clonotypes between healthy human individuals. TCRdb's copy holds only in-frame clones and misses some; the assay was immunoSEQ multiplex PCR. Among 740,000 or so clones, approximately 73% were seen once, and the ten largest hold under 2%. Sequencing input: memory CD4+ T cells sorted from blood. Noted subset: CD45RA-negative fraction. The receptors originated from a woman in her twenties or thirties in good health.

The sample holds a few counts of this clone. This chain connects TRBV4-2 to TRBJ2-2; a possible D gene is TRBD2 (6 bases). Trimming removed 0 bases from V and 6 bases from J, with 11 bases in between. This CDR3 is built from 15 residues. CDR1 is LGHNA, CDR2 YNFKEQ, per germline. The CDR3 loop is CASSQDIPGAGELFF. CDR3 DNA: TGTGCCAGCAGCCAAGATATCCCGGGGGCCGGGGAGCTGTTTTTT.

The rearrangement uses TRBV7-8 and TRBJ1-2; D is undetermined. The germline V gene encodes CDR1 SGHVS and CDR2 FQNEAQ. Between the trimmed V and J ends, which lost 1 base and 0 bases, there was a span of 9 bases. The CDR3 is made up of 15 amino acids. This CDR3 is CASSLVHAANYGYTF. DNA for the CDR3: TGTGCCAGCAGCTTAGTACATGCTGCTAACTATGGCTACACCTTC.